This T cell receptor (beta chain) was sequenced in a study of cytomegalovirus exposure and HLA in healthy donors. At the level of the study: A data release that came early held tens of millions of unique TCRs from HLA-typed donors. Whole-study findings and limits: A previous analysis found most TCR beta V segments productive roughly 87% or roughly 30% of the time. At a 0.05 false discovery rate, a later analysis found some 18,000 TCR beta sequences to be associated with HLA alleles.

The CDR3 has 14 residues. The germline CDR1 and CDR2 sequences are SGHRS and YFSETQ. V gave up 4 bases and J gave up 0 bases; unmatched junction bases: 3. About this clone itself: Its antigen is as yet unknown.

The PCR contained 60 Vbeta and 13 Jbeta primers. Original analysis: Per a later analysis, the number of unique TCR beta chains was some 82 million, of which roughly 9.9 million were shared. Clones were read by immunoSEQ multiplex PCR, and TCRdb kept only the in-frame ones, dropping some. Clone size and the V and J calls come from that table; the DNA yielded D and trimming. The data contain under 200,000 clones, around 75% of them singletons. The sequenced sample consisted of PBMCs. This chain joins TRBV5-1 and TRBJ2-7; 8 nucleotides line up with TRBD1. The sequence was obtained from a human donor in good health. Here the CDR3 reads CASSRQGSSYEQYF. The CDR3 DNA reads TGCGCCAGCAGCCGACAGGGGAGCTCCTACGAGCAGTACTTC.